This TCR beta chain was identified during a study of cytomegalovirus exposure and HLA in healthy donors. Study in general: The roughly 120 validation repertoires and the approximately 700 first-cohort repertoires shared a platform, a later analysis reported. General study findings and limits: Reports described diagnosis of cytomegalovirus status by the classifier as highly specific and sensitive.

As to this clone: What it binds is unknown.

Germline CDR1 and CDR2: SGHRS and YFSETQ. The CDR3 is 15 amino acids. The trim removed 0 bases at V and 4 bases at J, leaving 5 bases unmatched. Libraries were prepared by immunoSEQ multiplex PCR; TCRdb keeps only in-frame clonotypes and omits some of them. The sample yields about 160,000 clones, about 86% seen once. The sequencing input was PBMCs. The clonotype comes from a woman under 30 in good health and CMV-seronegative. The J gene is TRBJ1-2, the V gene TRBV5-1; 8 bases fit TRBD1. CDR3 residues: CASSLARGQIYGYTF. CDR3 DNA sequence: TGCGCCAGCAGCTTGGCCAGGGGGCAAATCTATGGCTACACCTTC.